This entry concerns a single T cell receptor beta chain. Here immunoSEQ multiplex PCR was the method, and the copy in TCRdb shows in-frame clones only, minus some. The sample contains roughly 17,000 clones, about 90% of which appear only once. The V gene lost 1 base and the J gene lost 5 bases, with 10 bases spanning the gap. The CDR3 is made up of 14 amino acids. Germline V lookup: CDR1 MGHRA, CDR2 YSYEKL. These data are taken from a study of OX40 agonist ivuxolimab in advanced cancers. V usage is TRBV4-1 and J usage is TRBJ2-3; D might be TRBD2 (5 bases). The material was CD4+ or CD8+ T cells sorted from blood, obtained in a trial of the OX40 agonist ivuxolimab. The clonotype comes from an adult with an advanced solid tumor such as melanoma, head and neck, liver or kidney cancer. CDR3: CASSQGWGEDTQYF. The DNA for the CDR3 is TGCGCCAGCAGCCAAGGGTGGGGAGAAGATACGCAGTATTTT.